Listed here are 17 T cell receptor beta chains from one sample, sequenced in a study of T cells in Graves' hyperthyroidism and ophthalmopathy. Regions amplified from RNA transcripts were the TCR beta CDR3 regions. During a first-round RT-PCR of the TCR CDR3, the HTBI primer set was used. TCRdb reprocessed the multiplex PCR reads via MiXCR and lists one record per CDR3 protein. The sample lists roughly 510,000 distinct CDR3 sequences; more than 20% were seen once. The material sequenced was blood. All receptors derive from a man aged 18 to 30 with Graves' hyperthyroidism.

This clonotype has at least ten counts. V usage is TRBV5-8 and J usage is TRBJ2-2; D is undetermined. The V and J ends lost 1 base and 4 bases respectively, with 8 bases between them. Looked up from germline, CDR1 is SGHTS and CDR2 is YDEGEE. CDR3 length: 14 amino acids. CDR3 DNA sequence: TGTGCCAGCAGCTTGAGGTGGGGCACCGGGGAGCTGTTTTTT. Amino acid sequence: CASSLRWGTGELFF.

On this clonotype: This clone may be a read error of a much larger clone one base away. The rearrangement links TRBV12-5 to TRBJ2-4; TRBD1 or TRBD2 may be the D gene (5 bases each). The germline CDR1 and CDR2 sequences are LGHNT and FRNRAP. The CDR3 is 13 residues long. DNA of the CDR3: TGTGCTAGTGGGTCGGGACGGAAAAACATTAAGTACTTC. Amino acid sequence: CASGSGRKNIKYF.

This clonotype has only a few counts. V gene TRBV20-1 combines with J gene TRBJ2-2; D remains ambiguous. Germline assignment: CDR1 DFQATT and CDR2 SNEGSKA (reference sequence). Between the trimmed V and J ends, which lost 3 bases and 3 bases, there was a span of 11 bases. This CDR3 is 14 amino acids long. The CDR3 bases are TGCAGTGCTAGTTTGGGATCGGACACCGGGGAGCTGTTTTTT. This sequence encodes CSASLGSDTGELFF.

This clonotype was picked up a small number of times. The chain employs TRBV24-1 and TRBJ2-7; 8 positions match TRBD2. The junction had 4 bases not matched to a gene; V was cut back by 6 bases and J by 7 bases. Germline V CDR1 and CDR2: KGHDR, SFDVKD. The CDR3 length is 12 residues. CDR3 sequence reads: CATSPGGQEQYF. The CDR3, as DNA: TGTGCCACCAGTCCGGGGGGGCAAGAGCAGTACTTC.

The chain has TRBV3-1 and TRBJ2-7, with 12 bases matching TRBD2. The CDR3 extends over 15 amino acids. CDR1 LGHDT and CDR2 YNNKEL come from the germline V gene (reference sequence). After removal of 4 bases from V and 0 bases from J, the junction contained 1 base not matched to a gene. The CDR3 sequence: CASSRLAGASYEQYF. DNA for the CDR3: TGTGCCAGCAGCCGACTAGCGGGGGCCTCCTACGAGCAGTACTTC.

In this sample, this clonotype turned up many times. This sequence joins TRBV20-1 and TRBJ1-1, with 8 bases lining up with TRBD1. The germline V gene has CDR1 DFQATT and CDR2 SNEGSKA (reference sequence). Trimming removed 5 bases from V and 0 bases from J; junction bases left unmatched: 8. The CDR3 is made up of 15 amino acids. Written as DNA, the CDR3 is TGCAGTGCTCCACGGACAGGGCGGATGAACACTGAAGCTTTCTTT. Its translation is CSAPRTGRMNTEAFF.

This clonotype was picked up many times. The genes are TRBV6-1 and TRBJ2-5, with unresolved D. The CDR3 is 11 residues long. Germline CDR1 is MNHNS and CDR2 is SASEGT. Trimming took 2 bases from V and 6 from J, leaving 4 bases between them. In DNA, the CDR3 is TGTGCCAGCAGTGAAATGAAGACCCAGTACTTC. As protein: CASSEMKTQYF.

Ten or more counts support this clonotype. The rearrangement links TRBV28 to TRBJ1-5; tentatively, D is TRBD1 (6 bases). Germline V lookup: CDR1 MDHEN, CDR2 SYDVKM. Deletions cut 4 bases from V and 4 bases from J, with 11 bases between. The CDR3 runs 14 residues. The CDR3 coding sequence is TGTGCCAGCAGTTCGGGGGCAATGAATCAGCCCCAGCATTTT. It yields the protein CASSSGAMNQPQHF.

This clonotype was observed a few times. The rearrangement links TRBV18 to TRBJ1-2, with TRBD1 as a possible D gene (5 bases). The CDR3 is made up of 13 amino acids. V was trimmed by 6 bases and J by 6 bases, leaving 14 bases between them. Germline-derived CDR1 and CDR2 are KGHSH and LQKENI. The chain's CDR3 is CASSLLGGNGYTF. In DNA, the CDR3 is TGTGCCAGCTCTCTACTGGGGGGGAATGGCTACACCTTC.

This clonotype was counted at least ten times. This chain connects TRBV12-3 or TRBV12-4 to TRBJ1-1; 8 bases agree with TRBD1. The V and J ends lost 5 bases and 3 bases, in that order; junction bases with no gene match: 8. The length of the CDR3 is 15 residues. CDR3 in amino acids: CASSTRTGWDTEAFF. CDR3 coding DNA: TGTGCCAGCAGTACCCGGACAGGGTGGGACACTGAAGCTTTCTTT.

This clonotype came up a few times. V is TRBV6-1 and J is TRBJ1-1; 7 bases agree with TRBD1. The CDR3 sequence is 14 residues long. The ends lost 6 bases at V and 11 bases at J; junction bases unmatched: 15. CDR1 and CDR2 (germline): MNHNS, SASEGT. CDR3 sequence: CASRRYTGEFSAFF. DNA of the CDR3: TGTGCCAGCAGGCGGTATACAGGGGAGTTCTCGGCTTTCTTT.

The chain is built from TRBV10-1 and TRBJ1-5, with D possibly TRBD1 on 5 matching bases. With 1 base removed from V and 4 bases from J, the gap between germline ends came to 14 bases. The CDR3 runs 16 residues. Germline CDR1 is WNHNN and CDR2 is SYGVQD (reference sequence). As DNA, the CDR3 is TGCGCCAGCAGTGAGTGTACCGGGGGGGAAAATCAGCCCCAGCATTTT. Its translation is CASSECTGGENQPQHF.

The chain has TRBV9 and TRBJ2-2; D possibly matches TRBD1 or TRBD2 (5 bases each). The V end was cut by 3 bases, the J end by 0 bases, with 12 bases between. Per the germline V gene, CDR1 is SGDLS and CDR2 is YYNGEE. The CDR3 loop spans 16 amino acids. The CDR3 DNA sequence: TGTGCCAGCAGCGCATACGGGACGGCGAACACCGGGGAGCTGTTTTTT. Its translation is CASSAYGTANTGELFF.

This clonotype appeared a few times. The conserved closing phenylalanine or tryptophan is absent in this CDR3, likely reflecting a read error. The CDR3 reads CASSQEGQGETEAFL. CDR3 sequence (DNA): TGTGCCAGCAGCCAAGAAGGACAGGGGGAAACTGAAGCTTTCCTT. The chain couples TRBV3-1 to TRBJ1-1; 10 bases are a match to TRBD1. CDR1 LGHDT and CDR2 YNNKEL come from the germline V gene (reference sequence). V was clipped by 0 bases and J by 5 bases; unmatched bases: 3. The CDR3 covers 15 residues.

The chain has TRBV19 and TRBJ2-7; D may be TRBD1 (6 bases). This CDR3 contains 14 residues. The V end was cut by 6 bases, the J end by 2 bases, with 14 bases between. Germline CDR1 reads LNHDA; CDR2 reads SQIVND (reference sequence). CDR3 nucleotides: TGTGCCAGTAGGAGGGGGTCCTTTCCCTACGAGCAGTACTTC. Its protein is CASRRGSFPYEQYF.

This clonotype was detected many times. This rearrangement joins TRBV12-3 or TRBV12-4 to TRBJ1-1; 8 bases are shared with TRBD1. The length of the CDR3 is 15 residues. V trimming: 3 bases; J trimming: 1 base; junction bases outside the gene matches: 4. The CDR3 loop reads CASSFGQGWNTEAFF. In nucleotides, the CDR3 is TGTGCCAGCAGTTTTGGACAGGGATGGAACACTGAAGCTTTCTTT.

This clonotype was counted once. V gene TRBV5-1 combines with J gene TRBJ1-2; possible D gene TRBD1, 5 bases. Germline lookup yields CDR1 SGHRS and CDR2 YFSETQ. The CDR3 sequence is 15 residues long. V was shortened by 5 bases and J by 1 base, with 15 bases between the two germline ends. DNA for the CDR3: TGCGCCAGCAGATCCACAGGACGCATTAACTATGGCTACACCTTC. Protein: CASRSTGRINYGYTF.